The present T cell receptor (beta chain) was sequenced within a study of Graves' ophthalmopathy and Graves' hyperthyroidism. Overall study findings and caveats: Appearing in blood as well were most expanded thyroid clonotypes above 0.001 frequency. The model predicted ophthalmopathy progression with around 69% sensitivity and under 75% specificity. From stable hyperthyroidism, ophthalmopathy was separated by a 13-signature model with 87.88% sensitivity and approximately 81% specificity.

This clonotype was seen many times. What it binds is unknown. For repertoire sequencing, the TCR beta CDR3 regions were amplified from RNA transcripts. HTBI-primed RT-PCR formed the first round, and a multiplex PCR formed the second. Using its own MiXCR run on the multiplex PCR reads, TCRdb lists one record per CDR3 protein. The sample gives almost 400,000 distinct CDR3 sequences, approximately 20% of which show up once; 1.5% to 2% is in the top ten. This CDR3 spans 15 amino acids. Per the germline V gene, CDR1 is SGHVS and CDR2 is FNYEAQ. Trimming cost V 6 bases and J 1 base, with 15 bases left between them. Ophthalmopathy was moderately-to-severely active, CAS at least 3, NOSPECS at least 4, lasting under 3 months.

Material for sequencing was peripheral blood. The V gene is TRBV7-6, the J gene TRBJ2-5; the D is unclear. This TCR was recovered from a young woman with Graves' ophthalmopathy. The CDR3 protein is CASSLGWEAQETQYF. CDR3 coding DNA: TGTGCCAGCAGTCTAGGCTGGGAAGCCCAAGAGACCCAGTACTTC.